A single sample gave rise to the 24 T cell receptor beta chains below, sequenced in a study of CD8 T cells in ankylosing spondylitis. TCRdb recomputed calls from the 5' RACE reads with MiXCR, one row per CDR3 protein. The data show 200,000 to 250,000 distinct CDR3 sequences, with more than 9% seen just once and approximately 20% held by the top ten. The sample taken for sequencing was blood, either unsorted or a sorted T cell fraction (not recorded which). These receptor sequences come from a male donor with ankylosing spondylitis or in good health (not recorded which).

The chain has TRBV5-1 and TRBJ2-5; D gene unclear. Trimming removed 4 bases from V and 1 base from J, with 11 bases in between. Per the germline V gene, CDR1 is SGHRS and CDR2 is YFSETQ. CDR3 length equals 14 residues. CDR3 protein: CASSPAVTQETQYF. In DNA form, the CDR3 reads TGCGCCAGCAGCCCCGCAGTAACCCAAGAGACCCAGTACTTC.

The V and J genes are TRBV9 and TRBJ2-5; weak D call: TRBD1 (5 bases). Trimming cost V 5 bases and J 5 bases, with 22 bases left between them. The length of the CDR3 is 16 residues. Germline CDR1 is SGDLS and CDR2 is YYNGEE. In DNA, the CDR3 is TGTGCCAGCAGTTCTACCGACACAATCAAGGGGGAGACCCAGTACTTC. As protein: CASSSTDTIKGETQYF.

In its sample, this clonotype was seen many times. The chain uses TRBV7-2 and TRBJ1-1; D might be TRBD1 (5 bases). Trimming took 5 bases from V and 1 from J, leaving 8 bases between them. This CDR3 comprises 13 residues. CDR1 SGHTA and CDR2 FQGNSA come from the germline V gene. CDR3 DNA: TGTGCCAGCAGCGTCGACAGGAACACTGAAGCTTTCTTT. Translated: CASSVDRNTEAFF.

This clonotype has at least ten counts. The rearrangement links TRBV7-8 to TRBJ2-2; unclear D gene. Trimming removed 8 bases at V and 6 bases at J, with 13 bases between. The germline CDR1 and CDR2 sequences are SGHVS and FQNEAQ. CDR3 length: 13 residues. This CDR3 is CASGERVAGELFF. The CDR3 DNA sequence: TGTGCCAGCGGGGAAAGGGTTGCCGGGGAGCTGTTTTTT.

This clonotype has a handful of counts. The chain is built from TRBV12-3 or TRBV12-4 and TRBJ2-7; possible D gene TRBD1, 5 bases. CDR3 length equals 13 residues. The V end was cut by 3 bases, the J end by 6 bases, with 12 bases between. Here the CDR3 reads CASSFHKTVEQYF. The DNA of the CDR3 is TGTGCCAGCAGTTTTCATAAGACAGTCGAGCAGTACTTC.

The chain couples TRBV18 to TRBJ2-5; TRBD2 agrees at 7 bases. The CDR3 sequence is 15 residues long. Looked up from germline, CDR1 is KGHSH and CDR2 is LQKENI. Trimming removed 3 bases from V and 4 bases from J; junction bases left unmatched: 8. The CDR3 reads CASSPLAGDRETQYF. Written as DNA, the CDR3 is TGTGCCAGCTCACCCCTTGCGGGGGATCGAGAGACCCAGTACTTC. Based on the CDR3 plus reference TRBV18 and TRBJ2-5, the full variable domain is NAGVMQNPRHLVRRRGQEARLRCSPMKGHSHVYWYRQLPEEGLKFMVYLQKENIIDESGMPKERFSAEFPKEGPSILRIQQVVRGDSAAYFCASSPLAGDRETQYFGPGTRLLVL.

This clonotype was observed many times. For the CDR3, the DNA is TGTGCCAGCAGGCTCGACAGACTTCCTAATTCACCCCTCCACTTT. This codes for CASRLDRLPNSPLHF. V usage is TRBV7-8 and J usage is TRBJ1-6, with D perhaps TRBD1 (5 bases). The V gene's germline CDR1 is SGHVS and CDR2 FQNEAQ. V lost 6 bases to trimming and J lost 6 bases, with 15 bases between them. This CDR3 contains 15 residues.

V gene TRBV7-8 combines with J gene TRBJ1-5, with D possibly matching TRBD1 (5 bases). V was cut by 4 bases and J by 4 bases, with 11 bases left in between. There are 14 residues in the CDR3. Germline values: CDR1 SGHVS, CDR2 FQNEAQ. CDR3: CASSYSGLNQPQHF. The CDR3 DNA sequence: TGTGCCAGCAGCTACTCGGGACTTAATCAGCCCCAGCATTTT.

J is TRBJ2-1 and V is TRBV7-3, with TRBD2 matching 8 bases. The V segment lost 0 bases and the J segment 7 bases; nucleotides outside the gene matches: 8. The germline V gene has CDR1 SGHTA and CDR2 FQGTGA. The CDR3 totals 16 residues. This CDR3 is CASSLTRSGGGNEQFF. In DNA form, the CDR3 reads TGTGCCAGCAGCTTAACGAGGAGCGGGGGAGGAAATGAGCAGTTCTTC.

There are many counts of this clonotype. The chain carries TRBV15 and TRBJ2-5, with D perhaps matching TRBD2 (6 bases). CDR3 size: 14 residues. In germline, CDR1 is LNHNV, CDR2 YYDKDF (reference sequence). Trimming took 9 bases from V and 5 from J, leaving 19 bases between them. As DNA, the CDR3 is TGTGCCACGGGACTCCCCCACCCTTGGGAGACCCAGTACTTC. Residues: CATGLPHPWETQYF.

This clonotype has at least ten counts. The chain couples TRBV20-1 to TRBJ2-7; 10 bases are a match to TRBD2. CDR1 and CDR2 (germline): DFQATT, SNEGSKA (reference sequence). The CDR3 runs 12 residues. Trimming at V came to 5 bases and at J to 4 bases, leaving 2 bases not matched to a gene. CDR3 in amino acids: CSAASGGYEQYF. CDR3 bases: TGCAGTGCTGCTAGCGGGGGATACGAGCAGTACTTC.

This clonotype was recorded at least ten times. The chain links TRBV29-1 to TRBJ2-3; D uncertain. V shed 6 bases and J shed 9 bases, with 22 bases lying between them. The CDR3 covers 14 residues. The germline CDR1 and CDR2 sequences are SQVTM and ANQGSEA. The CDR3 loop is CSVVLGYLANTQYF. In DNA, the CDR3 is TGCAGCGTCGTTTTAGGTTATTTGGCAAACACGCAGTATTTT.

As to this clonotype: This may arise from a read error, as a much more abundant clone is one base away. The missing conserved phenylalanine or tryptophan at the end of this CDR3 makes a read error likely. This sequence joins TRBV20-1 and TRBJ2-2; 9 nucleotides match TRBD1. CDR1 is DFQATT, CDR2 SNEGSKA, per germline (reference sequence). CDR3 length: 14 amino acids. J lost 1 base, V lost 3 bases, and 0 bases had no gene match. CDR3 sequence: CSARTGGNTGELFL. The CDR3 DNA sequence: TGCAGTGCTAGGACAGGGGGGAACACCGGGGAGCTGTTTCTT.

At least ten counts were recorded for this clonotype. The chain is built from TRBV24-1 and TRBJ1-2; perhaps TRBD1 as D (5 bases). Germline CDR1 is KGHDR and CDR2 is SFDVKD. Deletions cut 7 bases from V and 1 base from J, with 15 bases between. The CDR3 runs to 15 residues. The CDR3 nucleotides are TGTGCCACCAGCGATGGGGGTTCTGGTAACTATGGCTACACCTTC. Translated, it gives CATSDGGSGNYGYTF.

This clonotype was found many times. The J gene is TRBJ2-1, the V gene TRBV7-3; the match to TRBD2 covers 8 bases. Losses at the gene ends were 1 base for V and 0 bases for J; bases not matched to a gene: 2. The CDR3 consists of 16 residues. Germline CDR1 is SGHTA and CDR2 is FQGTGA. The CDR3 is CASSLIRGGSYNEQFF. DNA of the CDR3: TGTGCCAGCAGCTTAATCCGGGGGGGCTCCTACAATGAGCAGTTCTTC.

This clonotype was seen repeatedly, ten times or more. This rearrangement joins TRBV29-1 to TRBJ1-5; 9 positions agree with TRBD1. The CDR3 consists of 13 residues. J was trimmed by 11 bases and V by 6 bases; bases with no gene match: 11. CDR1 and CDR2 (germline): SQVTM, ANQGSEA. CDR3 region: CSVGGQGLSAQHF. CDR3 coding DNA: TGCAGCGTGGGGGGACAGGGTTTATCGGCCCAGCATTTT. Supplemented by reference TRBV29-1 and TRBJ1-5, the full variable domain reads SAVISQKPSRDICQRGTSLTIQCQVDSQVTMMFWYRQQPGQSLTLIATANQGSEATYESGFVIDKFPISRPNLTFSTLTVSNMSPEDSSIYLCSVGGQGLSAQHFGDGTRLSIL.

V and J are TRBV12-3 or TRBV12-4 and TRBJ1-1, with D perhaps matching TRBD1 (6 bases). Trimming left V 2 bases short and J 4 bases short, with 20 bases between. CDR3 size: 17 residues. CDR3 bases: TGTGCCAGCAGTTTAAGGTCGGGGGGGCCTCGTTCCACTGAAGCTTTCTTT. Translating gives CASSLRSGGPRSTEAFF.

This clonotype appeared a few times. The V gene is TRBV5-8, the J gene TRBJ2-4, with a possible D match to TRBD2 (6 bases). Germline loops: CDR1 SGHTS, CDR2 YDEGEE. The V gene lost 0 bases and the J gene lost 6 bases, with 10 bases spanning the gap. CDR3 size: 14 residues. The chain's CDR3 is CASSLERRGNIQYF. The CDR3 DNA follows: TGTGCCAGCAGCTTGGAGAGGAGGGGAAACATTCAGTACTTC. Full variable domain (outside the CDR3, taken from reference TRBV5-8 and TRBJ2-4): EAGVTQSPTHLIKTRGQQATLRCSPISGHTSVYWYQQALGLGLQFLLWYDEGEERNRGNFPPRFSGRQFPNYSSELNVNALELEDSALYLCASSLERRGNIQYFGAGTRLSVL.

Comments on this clonotype: Just one base apart from a much larger clone, this may be a read error. The J gene is TRBJ2-5, the V gene TRBV5-1; 12 bases match TRBD2. Germline assignment: CDR1 SGHRS and CDR2 YFSETQ. CDR3 size: 16 residues. The CDR3, as DNA: TGCGCCAGCAGCCGCGGGCTAGCGGGGGGGCCAGGAACCCAGCACTTC. Translated, it gives CASSRGLAGGPGTQHF.

This clonotype was recorded many times. The rearrangement joins TRBV10-3 to TRBJ2-1; 14 nucleotides align to TRBD2. Per germline, CDR1 ENHRY and CDR2 SYGVKD. V shed 6 bases and J 13 bases; nucleotides not matched to a gene: 17. The CDR3 spans 17 residues. CDR3 sequence: CAISEKGTSGGPTGQFF. The CDR3 DNA reads TGTGCCATCAGCGAAAAAGGGACTAGCGGGGGCCCGACTGGACAGTTCTTC.

In its sample, this clonotype was seen many times. Here the CDR3 reads CASSPRGMNQPQHF. DNA of the CDR3: TGTGCCAGCAGTCCCCGGGGAATGAATCAGCCCCAGCATTTT. This chain links TRBV27 with TRBJ1-5; no clear D. V was clipped by 5 bases and J by 4 bases, with 12 bases between them. CDR3 length: 14 amino acids. Germline V gene lookup returns CDR1 MNHEY and CDR2 SMNVEV (reference sequence).

J is TRBJ2-2 and V is TRBV29-1; D not certain. Per the germline V gene, CDR1 is SQVTM and CDR2 is ANQGSEA. The CDR3 loop spans 15 amino acids. V was pared by 6 bases and J by 0 bases, with 14 bases between. The CDR3 DNA is TGCAGCGTCCCGGCTGGGCCCTCGAACACCGGGGAGCTGTTTTTT. As protein: CSVPAGPSNTGELFF.

This clonotype was observed many times. V usage is TRBV12-3 or TRBV12-4 and J usage is TRBJ2-3; TRBD2 matches 12 bases. CDR3 length: 16 amino acids. V lost 4 bases, J lost 6 bases, and 8 bases stayed unmatched. The CDR3, as DNA: TGTGCCAGCAGTTGGCTAGCGGGGGGGCCTTGGGATACGCAGTATTTT. This encodes CASSWLAGGPWDTQYF.

This clonotype was counted many times. The chain employs TRBV5-1 and TRBJ2-1; D is undetermined. The V end lost 0 bases, the J end lost 3 bases, and 10 bases lay between the germline ends. Germline CDR1 SGHRS, CDR2 YFSETQ. There are 15 residues in the CDR3. This CDR3 reads CASSLENQSYNEQFF. The CDR3 DNA reads TGCGCCAGCAGCTTGGAAAACCAGAGCTACAATGAGCAGTTCTTC.